Following are 24 T cell receptor beta chains from one sample sequenced in a study of blood T cell repertoires in COVID-19. Sequenced by immunoSEQ multiplex PCR; TCRdb stores in-frame clones only, minus some. Among 350,000 to 450,000 clones listed, 89% were seen once. The sample consisted of peripheral blood. These receptors were collected from a woman aged 40 to 49 with COVID-19, enrolled during active disease.

This chain links TRBV6-6 with TRBJ2-7, with 10 bases aligning to TRBD2. This CDR3 has 15 amino acids. The trim removed 0 bases at V and 10 bases at J, leaving 9 bases unmatched. Germline CDR1 and CDR2: MNHNY and SVGAGI (reference sequence). CDR3 DNA: TGTGCCAGCAGTTACTCAGCGGGGGGGGACGGTAGACAGTACTTC. Its protein is CASSYSAGGDGRQYF.

Here the CDR3 reads CASSHQLRGATGETQYF. CDR3 DNA: TGTGCCAGCAGCCATCAGCTGCGGGGGGCGACAGGGGAGACCCAGTACTTC. V is TRBV7-3 and J is TRBJ2-5, with D maybe TRBD2 (8 bases). Germline CDR1 and CDR2: SGHTA and FQGTGA. The CDR3 totals 17 residues. V lost 5 bases, J lost 5 bases, and 24 bases lay in between.

CDR3 nucleotide sequence: TGCAGCATAGGGGGAACCACCGGGGAGCTGTTTTTT. Encoded protein: CSIGGTTGELFF. This chain connects TRBV29-1 to TRBJ2-2; TRBD1 might be the D (6 bases). Germline CDR1 reads SQVTM; CDR2 reads ANQGSEA. Trimming cost V 8 bases and J 4 bases, with 11 bases left between them. This CDR3 has 12 amino acids.

The chain links TRBV4-1 to TRBJ2-7; no firm D call. The CDR3 is 15 amino acids. Trimming pared 6 bases from V and 0 bases from J, leaving 15 bases between. Germline V gives CDR1 MGHRA, CDR2 YSYEKL. DNA for the CDR3: TGCGCCAGCAGTCGAGAGGTACAAACCTCCTACGAGCAGTACTTC. Its protein product is CASSREVQTSYEQYF.

The rearrangement joins TRBV5-4 to TRBJ1-4; D is perhaps TRBD1 (6 bases). The germline V and J ends were trimmed by 4 bases and 3 bases, with 16 bases remaining between them. The CDR3 runs 16 residues. Germline lookup yields CDR1 SGHNT and CDR2 YYREEE (reference sequence). CDR3 sequence: CASSVTGFGSNEKLFF. The CDR3 DNA reads TGTGCCAGCAGCGTTACAGGGTTCGGCTCTAATGAAAAACTGTTTTTT.

The CDR3 DNA follows: TGTGCCAGCAGTTTATTGGGAGTTAGCAATCAGCCCCAGCATTTT. It codes for CASSLLGVSNQPQHF. The chain employs TRBV28 and TRBJ1-5; D is uncertain. The CDR3 is 15 residues long. Germline V gene sequence: CDR1 MDHEN, CDR2 SYDVKM. V was clipped by 1 base and J by 0 bases, with 7 bases between them.

J is TRBJ1-1 and V is TRBV5-5; D gene uncertain. V was shortened by 0 bases and J by 3 bases, with 9 bases between the two germline ends. The CDR3 runs to 14 residues. Germline CDR1 is SGHKS and CDR2 is YYEKEE (reference sequence). The CDR3 here is CASSLARGDTEAFF. The CDR3 bases are TGTGCCAGCAGCTTGGCCCGAGGAGACACTGAAGCTTTCTTT.

The chain is built from TRBV7-2 and TRBJ1-2, with D unclear. V dropped 5 bases and J dropped 7 bases, with 8 bases sitting between them. The V gene's germline CDR1 is SGHTA and CDR2 FQGNSA. The CDR3 has 11 residues. This CDR3 reads CASSPSGGYTF. The CDR3 DNA sequence: TGTGCCAGCAGCCCCTCGGGTGGCTACACCTTC.

The J gene is TRBJ2-1, the V gene TRBV6-6, with D possibly matching TRBD1 (5 bases). Germline assignment: CDR1 MNHNY and CDR2 SVGAGI (reference sequence). CDR3 size: 16 residues. The germline V and J ends were trimmed by 0 bases and 6 bases, with 15 bases remaining between them. CDR3 in DNA: TGTGCCAGCAGTTACTCAGGACACCAGACGATCAATGAGCAGTTCTTC. It is translated as CASSYSGHQTINEQFF.

The chain recombines TRBV28 with TRBJ2-7, with D tentatively TRBD2 (6 bases). V was clipped by 11 bases and J by 1 base, with 12 bases between them. The CDR3 runs to 12 residues. Germline CDR1 is MDHEN and CDR2 is SYDVKM. In nucleotides, the CDR3 is TGTGCCTGCGTCGGGAGATCCTACGAGCAGTACTTC. The encoded protein is CACVGRSYEQYF.

The chain links TRBV27 to TRBJ1-2, with 10 bases fitting TRBD1. V lost 4 bases and J lost 8; bases outside the gene matches: 7. This CDR3 has 14 amino acids. Germline assignment: CDR1 MNHEY and CDR2 SMNVEV (reference sequence). CDR3 sequence (DNA): TGTGCCAGCAGTTCCGGGACAGGGGCGCACGGCTACACCTTC. Amino acid sequence: CASSSGTGAHGYTF.

The chain combines TRBV5-4 with TRBJ2-1; TRBD2 aligns across 7 bases. The CDR3 extends over 14 amino acids. V lost 9 bases, J lost 9 bases, and 15 bases stayed unmatched. Germline CDR1 is SGHNT and CDR2 is YYREEE (reference sequence). The CDR3 coding sequence is TGTGCCACCTCCGGGACTACCCTACTAGGTGAGCAGTTCTTC. Its translation is CATSGTTLLGEQFF.

The chain joins TRBV7-2 to TRBJ1-3; 7 bases line up with TRBD1. Germline CDR1 SGHTA, CDR2 FQGNSA. The CDR3 is 16 residues long. V lost 1 base and J lost 2; bases outside the gene matches: 5. The CDR3, as DNA: TGTGCCAGCAGCTTAGTCAGGGGGAGCACTGGAAACACCATATATTTT. The encoded protein is CASSLVRGSTGNTIYF.

The chain employs TRBV27 and TRBJ1-3; no definite D call. Germline CDR1 and CDR2: MNHEY and SMNVEV (reference sequence). V shed 3 bases and J shed 4 bases, with 10 bases lying between them. This CDR3 is built from 14 residues. The CDR3 nucleotides are TGTGCCAGCAGTTTTCGGGTTGGAGGAAACACCATATATTTT. Translation gives CASSFRVGGNTIYF.

The CDR3 loop is CSCGGFDNQPQHF. The CDR3 region has the DNA TGCAGCTGTGGGGGGTTTGACAATCAGCCCCAGCATTTT. V and J are TRBV29-1 and TRBJ1-5; weak D call: TRBD1 (5 bases). The CDR3 is 13 amino acids. Between the trimmed V and J ends, which lost 8 bases and 3 bases, there was a span of 14 bases. The germline CDR1 and CDR2 sequences are SQVTM and ANQGSEA.

The rearrangement joins TRBV2 to TRBJ1-6; 7 bases are a match to TRBD1. The V and J ends lost 8 bases and 4 bases, in that order; junction bases with no gene match: 5. CDR1 is SNHLY, CDR2 FYNNEI, per germline. The CDR3 contains 14 residues. The CDR3 loop is CASFGQEYNSPLHF. Here the CDR3 DNA reads TGTGCCAGCTTCGGACAGGAATATAATTCACCCCTCCACTTT.

This rearrangement joins TRBV4-3 to TRBJ2-3; a weak D match, TRBD2 (6 bases). This CDR3 is 12 amino acids long. Germline assignment: CDR1 LGHNA and CDR2 YSLEER. Between the trimmed V and J ends, which lost 0 bases and 14 bases, there was a span of 12 bases. In DNA, the CDR3 is TGCGCCAGCAGCCAAGAGAGGGGACTCTTGTATTTT. It encodes CASSQERGLLYF.

J is TRBJ2-7 and V is TRBV7-2; TRBD2 is a possible D gene (5 bases). The V gene's germline CDR1 is SGHTA and CDR2 FQGNSA. The length of the CDR3 is 14 residues. V was pared by 5 bases and J by 0 bases, with 11 bases between. The CDR3 loop is CASSSGFFSYEQYF. The CDR3, as DNA: TGTGCCAGCAGCAGCGGATTTTTCTCCTACGAGCAGTACTTC. Filled out from reference TRBV7-2 and TRBJ2-7, the complete variable domain reads GAGVSQSPSNKVTEKGKDVELRCDPISGHTALYWYRQSLGQGLEFLIYFQGNSAPDKSGLPSDRFSAERTGGSVSTLTIQRTQQEDSAVYLCASSSGFFSYEQYFGPGTRLTVT.

This clone was seen only once. The J gene is TRBJ1-1, the V gene TRBV7-9, with TRBD1 matching over 7 bases. The V gene's germline CDR1 is SEHNR and CDR2 FQNEAQ (reference sequence). There are 14 residues in the CDR3. V trimming: 2 bases; J trimming: 7 bases; junction bases outside the gene matches: 7. DNA of the CDR3: TGTGCCAGCAGCTTACGACAGGGCACGGTTGAAGCTTTCTTT. This encodes CASSLRQGTVEAFF.

The rearrangement uses TRBV4-3 and TRBJ2-2; D might be TRBD2 (7 bases). Trimming left V 1 base short and J 2 bases short, with 23 bases between. The CDR3 consists of 20 residues. The germline CDR1 and CDR2 sequences are LGHNA and YSLEER. The CDR3 here is CASSQVPLISAGANTGELFF. The CDR3 coding sequence is TGCGCCAGCAGCCAAGTCCCACTCATCTCGGCGGGGGCCAACACCGGGGAGCTGTTTTTT.

The CDR3 bases are TGTGCCAGCAGCGTAGGGGACAGGGGTTTGACTTCACCCCTCCACTTT. Residues: CASSVGDRGLTSPLHF. The J gene is TRBJ1-6, the V gene TRBV9; 10 bases align to TRBD1. Germline CDR1 reads SGDLS; CDR2 reads YYNGEE. The CDR3 runs 16 residues. With V trimmed by 0 bases and J by 9 bases, 6 bases remained unmatched.

The J gene is TRBJ1-3, the V gene TRBV15; 7 positions match TRBD1. V lost 9 bases and J lost 2; bases outside the gene matches: 7. CDR1 and CDR2 from the germline V gene are LNHNV and YYDKDF (reference sequence). This CDR3 has 14 amino acids. The CDR3 sequence: CATTPTGTGNTIYF. The CDR3, as DNA: TGTGCCACGACTCCGACAGGGACTGGAAACACCATATATTTT.

The chain uses TRBV11-2 and TRBJ2-7; TRBD1 matches at 7 bases. V shed 6 bases and J 1 base; nucleotides not matched to a gene: 6. Per germline, CDR1 SGHAT and CDR2 FQNNGV. The CDR3 runs to 14 residues. CDR3 DNA: TGTGCCAGCAGTTTGACAGGGCCTTCCTACGAGCAGTACTTC. Translating gives CASSLTGPSYEQYF.

J is TRBJ2-7 and V is TRBV9; 8 nucleotides agree with TRBD2. V lost 3 bases to trimming and J lost 3 bases; unmatched junction nucleotides: 11. From germline, CDR1 is SGDLS and CDR2 YYNGEE. The CDR3 is 16 residues long. The CDR3 DNA sequence: TGTGCCAGCAGCGCCTCCCCCCGGGGGGGGGTCTACGAGCAGTACTTC. It translates to CASSASPRGGVYEQYF.